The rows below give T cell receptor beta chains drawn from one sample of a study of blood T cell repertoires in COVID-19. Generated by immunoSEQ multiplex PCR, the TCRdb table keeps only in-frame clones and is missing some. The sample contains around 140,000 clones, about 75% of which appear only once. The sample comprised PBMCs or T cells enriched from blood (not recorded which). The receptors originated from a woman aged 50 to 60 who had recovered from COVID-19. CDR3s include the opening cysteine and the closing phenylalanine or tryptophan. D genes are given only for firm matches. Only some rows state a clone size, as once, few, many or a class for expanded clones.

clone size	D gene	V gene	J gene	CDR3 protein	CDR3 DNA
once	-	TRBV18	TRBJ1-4	CASSLPKGRANEKLFF	TGTGCCAGCTCACTCCCTAAGGGGAGGGCTAATGAAAAACTGTTTTTT
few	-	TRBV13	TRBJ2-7	CASSYGDEQYF	TGTGCCAGCAGTTACGGGGACGAGCAGTACTTC
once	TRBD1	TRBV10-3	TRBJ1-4	CAISERQGRGEKLFF	TGTGCCATCAGTGAGAGGCAGGGCAGGGGGGAAAAACTGTTTTTT
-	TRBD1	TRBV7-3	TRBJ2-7	CASSPTGGYEQYF	TGTGCCAGCAGCCCAACAGGGGGCTACGAGCAGTACTTC
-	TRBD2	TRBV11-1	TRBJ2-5	CASSLASGRDQETQYF	TGTGCCAGCAGCTTAGCGAGCGGGAGGGACCAAGAGACCCAGTACTTC
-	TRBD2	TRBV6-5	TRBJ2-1	CASSLAGESYNEQFF	TGTGCCAGCAGTTTAGCGGGAGAGTCCTACAATGAGCAGTTCTTC
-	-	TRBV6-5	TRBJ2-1	CASNRLGSPNNEQFF	TGTGCCAGCAATCGACTTGGCAGCCCTAACAATGAGCAGTTCTTC
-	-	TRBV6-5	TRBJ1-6	CASSPRQAGYSPLHF	TGTGCCAGCAGTCCCCGGCAGGCTGGCTATTCACCCCTCCACTTT
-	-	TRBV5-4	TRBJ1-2	CASSPGTPYGYTF	TGTGCCAGCAGTCCCGGGACACCCTATGGCTACACCTTC
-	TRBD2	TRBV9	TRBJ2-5	CASSPRGVQETQYF	TGTGCCAGCAGCCCCCGGGGGGTCCAAGAGACCCAGTACTTC
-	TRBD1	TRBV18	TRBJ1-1	CASFGTGRPEAFF	TGTGCCAGCTTCGGGACAGGCCGGCCTGAAGCTTTCTTT
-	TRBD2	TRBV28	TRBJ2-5	CASSHGGLAAETQYF	TGTGCCAGCAGCCATGGGGGACTAGCGGCAGAGACCCAGTACTTC
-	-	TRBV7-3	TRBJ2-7	CASSPGQGTYEQYF	TGTGCCAGCAGCCCGGGACAAGGGACCTACGAGCAGTACTTC
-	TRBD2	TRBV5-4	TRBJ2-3	CASSSSGGRTDTQYF	TGTGCCAGCAGCTCTAGCGGGGGCCGCACAGATACGCAGTATTTT
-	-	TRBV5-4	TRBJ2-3	CASSFLGEGDTQYF	TGTGCCAGCAGCTTCCTAGGGGAAGGAGATACGCAGTATTTT
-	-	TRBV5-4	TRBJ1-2	CASSSRVNYGYTF	TGTGCCAGCAGCTCGAGGGTCAACTATGGCTACACCTTC
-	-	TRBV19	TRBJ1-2	CASSISVVDGYTF	TGTGCCAGTAGTATTTCGGTGGTAGATGGCTACACCTTC
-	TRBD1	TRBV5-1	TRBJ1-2	CASSLGQGAGGYTF	TGCGCCAGCAGCTTGGGTCAGGGGGCTGGTGGCTACACCTTC
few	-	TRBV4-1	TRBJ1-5	CASSQVQTTGDQPQHF	TGCGCCAGCAGCCAAGTGCAGACTACTGGGGATCAGCCCCAGCATTTT
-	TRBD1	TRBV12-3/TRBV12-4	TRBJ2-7	CASRTGANYEQYF	TGTGCCAGTCGAACAGGGGCGAACTACGAGCAGTACTTC
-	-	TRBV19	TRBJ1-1	CASSTEQAGSTEAFF	TGTGCCAGTAGTACCGAACAGGCCGGGAGCACTGAAGCTTTCTTT
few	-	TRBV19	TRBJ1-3	CASSIKGLGNTIYF	TGTGCCAGTAGTATCAAAGGACTAGGAAACACCATATATTTT
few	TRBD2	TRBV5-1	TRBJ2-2	CASSFSGGAFTGELFF	TGCGCCAGCAGCTTTAGCGGGGGGGCCTTCACCGGGGAGCTGTTTTTT
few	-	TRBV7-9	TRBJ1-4	CASPPPGGRDEKLFF	TGTGCCAGCCCCCCCCCGGGGGGGAGGGACGAAAAACTGTTTTTT
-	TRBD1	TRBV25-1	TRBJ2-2	CASSATGSFGELFF	TGTGCCAGCAGTGCGACAGGGTCGTTTGGGGAGCTGTTTTTT
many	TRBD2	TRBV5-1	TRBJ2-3	CASSSSGPTDTQYF	TGCGCCAGCAGTTCTAGCGGGCCCACAGATACGCAGTATTTT
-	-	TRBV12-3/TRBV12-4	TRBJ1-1	CASKRAEAFF	TGTGCCAGCAAGAGGGCTGAAGCTTTCTTT
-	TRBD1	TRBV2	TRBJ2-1	CASYQPRQGYDNEQFF	TGTGCCAGCTACCAGCCAAGACAGGGTTACGACAATGAGCAGTTCTTC
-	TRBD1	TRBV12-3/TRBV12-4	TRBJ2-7	CASAQGAGYEQYF	TGTGCCAGCGCCCAGGGGGCTGGGTACGAGCAGTACTTC
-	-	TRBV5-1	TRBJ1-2	CASSLAVGQYVYGYTF	TGCGCCAGCAGCTTGGCCGTCGGACAGTACGTCTATGGCTACACCTTC
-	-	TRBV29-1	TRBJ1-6	CSVRAGPDNSPLHF	TGCAGCGTTCGGGCAGGGCCAGATAATTCACCCCTCCACTTT
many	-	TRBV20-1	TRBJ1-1	CSAPFPAGSF	TGCAGTGCTCCCTTCCCCGCGGGGTCATTT
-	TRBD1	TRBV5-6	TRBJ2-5	CASSRDRGNQETQYF	TGTGCCAGCAGCCGGGACAGGGGGAACCAAGAGACCCAGTACTTC
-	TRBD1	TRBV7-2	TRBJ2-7	CASSLRQTGNYEQYF	TGTGCCAGCAGCTTACGCCAGACAGGGAATTACGAGCAGTACTTC
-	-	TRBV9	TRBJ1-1	CASSGARGSEAFF	TGTGCCAGCAGCGGGGCAAGGGGGTCGGAAGCTTTCTTT
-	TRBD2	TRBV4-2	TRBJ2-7	CASSQGLGGSSVEQYF	TGTGCCAGCAGCCAAGGACTTGGCGGGAGTTCTGTCGAGCAGTACTTC
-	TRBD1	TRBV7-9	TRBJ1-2	CASSFPGTGEDGYTF	TGTGCCAGCAGCTTTCCTGGGACAGGGGAAGATGGCTACACCTTC
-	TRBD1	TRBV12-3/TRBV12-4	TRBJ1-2	CASSVGTAYGYTF	TGTGCCAGCAGTGTCGGGACAGCCTATGGCTACACCTTC
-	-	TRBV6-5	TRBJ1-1	CASSYVGPTEAFF	TGTGCCAGCAGTTACGTGGGGCCGACTGAAGCTTTCTTT
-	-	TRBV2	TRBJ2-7	CASRRTAGYEQYF	TGTGCCAGCAGGCGGACGGCGGGGTACGAGCAGTACTTC
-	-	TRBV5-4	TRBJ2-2	CASSLGGPVTGELFF	TGTGCCAGCAGCTTGGGGGGGCCGGTCACCGGGGAGCTGTTTTTT
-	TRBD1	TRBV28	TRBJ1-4	CASSFSAGQGTRKLFF	TGTGCCAGCAGTTTTTCAGCGGGACAGGGGACGAGAAAACTGTTTTTT
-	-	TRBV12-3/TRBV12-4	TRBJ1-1	CASSLTVDTEAFF	TGTGCCAGCAGTTTGACAGTTGACACTGAAGCTTTCTTT
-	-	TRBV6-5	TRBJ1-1	CASSHREGGTEAFF	TGTGCCAGCAGCCACAGGGAAGGAGGCACTGAAGCTTTCTTT
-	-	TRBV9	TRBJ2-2	CASSVGVVGAGTGELFF	TGTGCCAGCAGCGTAGGTGTTGTGGGGGCCGGCACCGGGGAGCTGTTTTTT
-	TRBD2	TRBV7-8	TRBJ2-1	CASSPSLSGAMPPYNEQFF	TGTGCCAGCAGCCCGTCACTCAGCGGGGCAATGCCTCCCTACAATGAGCAGTTCTTC
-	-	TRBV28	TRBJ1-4	CASSPLWGGSGIYEKLFF	TGTGCCAGCAGCCCTCTCTGGGGGGGCAGCGGGATTTATGAAAAACTGTTTTTT
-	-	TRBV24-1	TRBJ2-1	CATSDPPQHNEQFF	TGTGCCACCAGTGATCCGCCACAACACAATGAGCAGTTCTTC
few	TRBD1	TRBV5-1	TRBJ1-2	CASSQGTGTGYGYTF	TGCGCCAGCAGCCAAGGGACAGGGACAGGCTATGGCTACACCTTC
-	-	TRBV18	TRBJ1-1	CASSQDSWTEAFF	TGTGCCAGCTCACAAGACAGCTGGACTGAAGCTTTCTTT
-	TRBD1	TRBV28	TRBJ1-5	CASSVPGQGNQPQHF	TGTGCCAGCAGTGTTCCGGGACAGGGAAATCAGCCCCAGCATTTT
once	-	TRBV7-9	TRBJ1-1	CASNLDRNTEAFF	TGTGCCAGCAATCTGGACAGGAACACTGAAGCTTTCTTT
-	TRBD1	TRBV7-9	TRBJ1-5	CASSDRDRGGNQPQHF	TGTGCCAGCAGCGACAGGGACAGGGGAGGCAATCAGCCCCAGCATTTT
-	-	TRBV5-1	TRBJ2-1	CASSTGLVDPDEQFF	TGCGCCAGCAGCACCGGCCTAGTTGACCCCGATGAGCAGTTCTTC
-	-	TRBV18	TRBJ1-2	CASSPRDNPLYGYTF	TGTGCCAGCTCACCAAGAGACAACCCCCTCTATGGCTACACCTTC
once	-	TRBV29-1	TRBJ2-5	CSDGGETQYF	TGCAGTGACGGGGGTGAGACCCAGTACTTC
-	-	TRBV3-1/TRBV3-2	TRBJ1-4	CASSQDSGVNEKLFF	TGTGCCAGCAGCCAGGACAGTGGAGTAAATGAAAAACTGTTTTTT